Below are 11 T cell receptor beta chains sequenced from a single sample in a study of vaccination and CD4 T cells after COVID-19. Researchers used the Oncomine TCR Beta short-read assay to sequence DNA from cultured CD4+ T cells. MiXCR was run by TCRdb on the PCR reads, yielding one entry per CDR3 protein. The data hold 13,000 or so distinct CDR3 sequences, with approximately 74% observed a single time. These receptors lack a known antigen. Treatment given: approximately 9-day PBMC culture with coronavirus spike peptide pools or control peptides (ViraFEST assay). Sequencing was carried out using CD4+ T cells from blood, cultured in vitro. Every receptor here comes from a human donor who had recovered from COVID-19.

The chain is built from TRBV6-1 and TRBJ1-1; D may be TRBD1 (5 bases). The CDR3 extends over 14 amino acids. The V end lost 8 bases, the J end lost 4 bases, and 17 bases lay between the germline ends. CDR1 and CDR2 (germline): MNHNS, SASEGT. Here the CDR3 reads CASPRLLGGTEAFF. In DNA, the CDR3 is TGTGCCAGCCCCCGGTTGCTCGGGGGCACTGAAGCTTTCTTT.

The genes are TRBV7-2 and TRBJ2-7; D perhaps matches TRBD1 (6 bases). The CDR3 covers 13 residues. Per germline, CDR1 SGHTA and CDR2 FQGNSA. Trimming cost V 6 bases and J 4 bases, with 13 bases left between them. DNA for the CDR3: TGTGCCAGCAGTTTACAGGGTTTATACGAGCAGTACTTC. The encoded protein is CASSLQGLYEQYF.

The chain is built from TRBV20-1 and TRBJ1-1, with D hard to call. This CDR3 spans 15 amino acids. Germline CDR1 reads DFQATT; CDR2 reads SNEGSKA (reference sequence). The V and J ends lost 3 bases and 0 bases respectively, with 14 bases between them. The CDR3 region is CSASGGSRLNTEAFF. CDR3 sequence (DNA): TGCAGTGCTAGTGGTGGGAGTCGGTTGAACACTGAAGCTTTCTTT.

The CDR3 coding sequence is TGTGCCAGCAGCTTTGAAGCCTGGGGTGAAAAACTGTTTTTT. Its translation: CASSFEAWGEKLFF. J is TRBJ1-4 and V is TRBV7-9; D remains ambiguous. CDR1 is SEHNR and CDR2 is FQNEAQ in the germline V gene (reference sequence). The CDR3 totals 14 residues. Between the trimmed V and J ends, which lost 3 bases and 7 bases, there was a span of 12 bases.

This sequence joins TRBV19 and TRBJ1-6, with unresolved D. V was pared by 6 bases and J by 4 bases, with 4 bases between. Germline assignment: CDR1 LNHDA and CDR2 SQIVND (reference sequence). The CDR3 has 12 residues. CDR3 bases: TGTGCCAGTAGGATTTATAATTCACCCCTCCACTTT. Translating gives CASRIYNSPLHF. The full variable domain, rest sourced from reference TRBV19 and TRBJ1-6, is DGGITQSPKYLFRKEGQNVTLSCEQNLNHDAMYWYRQDPGQGLRLIYYSQIVNDFQKGDIAEGYSVSREKKESFPLTVTSAQKNPTAFYLCASRIYNSPLHFGNGTRLTVT.

To note about this clonotype: A read error may produce the germline difference seen at one junction end. This chain links TRBV7-8 with TRBJ2-5; D remains ambiguous. The CDR3 spans 18 residues. From germline, CDR1 is SGHVS and CDR2 FQNEAQ. CDR3 in amino acids: CASSLKGTNTYEKETQYF. In DNA form, the CDR3 reads TGTGCCAGCAGCTTAAAAGGAACTAACACCTACGAAAAAGAGACGCAGTACTTC.

V is TRBV19 and J is TRBJ1-5, with TRBD1 matching over 11 bases. Germline assignment: CDR1 LNHDA and CDR2 SQIVND (reference sequence). The CDR3 totals 15 residues. V shed 7 bases and J 7 bases; nucleotides not matched to a gene: 9. CDR3 loop: CASNSDRGRSQPQHF. The CDR3 nucleotides read TGTGCCAGTAACTCGGACAGGGGGCGCAGCCAGCCCCAGCATTTT.

The gene calls are TRBV27 and TRBJ2-4, with 8 nucleotides matching TRBD2. This CDR3 contains 15 residues. Looked up from germline, CDR1 is MNHEY and CDR2 is SMNVEV (reference sequence). Trimming at V came to 2 bases and at J to 9 bases, leaving 9 bases not matched to a gene. CDR3 nucleotides: TGTGCCAGCAGTTTAGCGGGAGGAGGTTGGGGCATTCAGTACTTC. Encoded protein: CASSLAGGGWGIQYF.

This chain connects TRBV12-3 or TRBV12-4 to TRBJ2-7; D gene ambiguous. The CDR3 extends over 17 amino acids. V was cut by 0 bases and J by 0 bases, with 15 bases left in between. The CDR3 DNA reads as TGTGCCAGCAGTTTAGCCCCGGTCGATGCGAGCTCCTACGAGCAGTACTTC. Protein: CASSLAPVDASSYEQYF.

The rearrangement joins TRBV28 to TRBJ1-2; the match to TRBD1 covers 10 bases. The V and J ends lost 5 bases and 8 bases, in that order; junction bases with no gene match: 5. Germline V lookup: CDR1 MDHEN, CDR2 SYDVKM. The CDR3 is made up of 13 amino acids. The CDR3 coding sequence is TGTGCCAGCAGTGGGACAGGGGTTGGGGGCTACACCTTC. This translates into CASSGTGVGGYTF.

This clonotype has a single count. The V gene is TRBV28, the J gene TRBJ2-3, with D maybe TRBD2 (5 bases). The ends were cut back, 10 bases at V and 2 bases at J, with 13 bases in the middle. CDR1 is MDHEN, CDR2 SYDVKM, per germline. The length of the CDR3 is 13 residues. CDR3 DNA sequence: TGTGCCACCGGGGTGCGTCCCACAGATACGCAGTATTTT. It codes for CATGVRPTDTQYF.